These 13 T cell receptor beta chains were sequenced from one sample in a study of cytomegalovirus exposure and HLA in healthy donors. In the PCR, 60 Vbeta and 13 Jbeta primers were used. Assay: immunoSEQ multiplex PCR; the TCRdb copy retains only in-frame clones and omits some. The table shows more than 85,000 clones, with about three quarters occurring only once. The specimen sequenced was PBMCs. The receptors derive from a woman between 35 and 50 years old in good health and CMV-seropositive.

The chain is built from TRBV7-8 and TRBJ2-7, with 15 bases matching TRBD2. This CDR3 comprises 14 residues. Germline V gene data show CDR1 as SGHVS and CDR2 as FQNEAQ. With V trimmed by 6 bases and J by 4 bases, 1 base remained unmatched. The CDR3 DNA sequence: TGTGCCAGCAGGGGACTAGCGGGAGGATACGAGCAGTACTTC. It encodes CASRGLAGGYEQYF.

The chain combines TRBV5-1 with TRBJ2-5, with a tentative D call TRBD1 (5 bases). Trimming left V 6 bases short and J 0 bases short, with 12 bases between. The CDR3 length is 14 residues. Looked up from germline, CDR1 is SGHRS and CDR2 is YFSETQ. The CDR3 DNA follows: TGCGCCAGCACCCCAACAGGACACCAAGAGACCCAGTACTTC. Translating gives CASTPTGHQETQYF.

The genes are TRBV29-1 and TRBJ1-5, with TRBD1 identical over 9 bases. V lost 4 bases, J lost 4 bases, and 11 bases stayed unmatched. The germline CDR1 and CDR2 sequences are SQVTM and ANQGSEA. There are 16 residues in the CDR3. The CDR3 coding sequence is TGCAGCGTTGCTTCGGGACAGGGAGCCCCTAATCAGCCCCAGCATTTT. Translated: CSVASGQGAPNQPQHF.

The chain employs TRBV7-2 and TRBJ1-2; 7 nucleotides align to TRBD1. Trimming removed 5 bases from V and 8 bases from J; junction bases left unmatched: 5. This CDR3 region has 12 residues. Per germline, CDR1 SGHTA and CDR2 FQGNSA. In DNA form, the CDR3 reads TGTGCCAGCAGCCGGACAGGCCGCGGCTACACCTTC. Translation: CASSRTGRGYTF.

This clone was recorded only once. V gene TRBV4-1 combines with J gene TRBJ2-5; TRBD2 is a possible D gene (5 bases). Germline V gene data show CDR1 as MGHRA and CDR2 as YSYEKL. The V gene lost 1 base and the J gene lost 4 bases, with 13 bases spanning the gap. This CDR3 has 15 residues. The CDR3 nucleotides are TGCGCCAGCAGCCAAGGAGGCGGGCGCGGAGAGACCCAGTACTTC. It codes for CASSQGGGRGETQYF.

The rearrangement uses TRBV28 and TRBJ1-1; 7 bases agree with TRBD1. V dropped 9 bases and J dropped 3; count of bases not matched to a gene: 10. CDR1 is MDHEN and CDR2 is SYDVKM in the germline V gene. CDR3 length equals 14 residues. CDR3 in DNA: TGTGCCAGTAACAGGGGAAGCCCCCACACTGAAGCTTTCTTT. As protein: CASNRGSPHTEAFF.

The CDR3 here is CASSRTTGLQWEKLFF. The DNA for the CDR3 is TGCGCCAGCAGCCGGACGACGGGACTCCAATGGGAAAAACTGTTTTTT. The chain has TRBV5-1 and TRBJ1-4; TRBD1 might be the D (5 bases). Germline V gene lookup returns CDR1 SGHRS and CDR2 YFSETQ. V dropped 4 bases and J dropped 8 bases, with 21 bases sitting between them. The CDR3 sequence is 16 residues long.

The chain carries TRBV5-6 and TRBJ2-3; a possible D gene is TRBD2 (5 bases). The V end lost 2 bases, the J end lost 1 base, and 14 bases lay between the germline ends. The CDR3 extends over 16 amino acids. Germline V gene sequence: CDR1 SGHDT, CDR2 YYEEEE. CDR3 nucleotides: TGTGCCAGCAGCTTACCATATGAGGGTCGCACAGATACGCAGTATTTT. It is translated as CASSLPYEGRTDTQYF. The whole variable domain, remainder taken from reference TRBV5-6 and TRBJ2-3, is DAGVTQSPTHLIKTRGQQVTLRCSPKSGHDTVSWYQQALGQGPQFIFQYYEEEERQRGNFPDRFSGHQFPNYSSELNVNALLLGDSALYLCASSLPYEGRTDTQYFGPGTRLTVL.

CDR3 nucleotide sequence: TGTGCCAGCAGCCAAGATCGGGGCCCACGCAGGGGCAATGAGCAGTTCTTC. This sequence encodes CASSQDRGPRRGNEQFF. J is TRBJ2-1 and V is TRBV14, with D maybe TRBD1 (6 bases). CDR3 length equals 17 residues. V was pared by 0 bases and J by 6 bases, with 18 bases between. The germline V gene has CDR1 SGHDN and CDR2 FVKESK.

V is TRBV10-2 and J is TRBJ2-7, with D perhaps TRBD1 (6 bases). The CDR3 is 12 residues long. V was cut by 5 bases and J by 4 bases, with 9 bases left in between. Per the germline V gene, CDR1 is WSHSY and CDR2 is SAAADI. The CDR3 reads CASSLDRYEQYF. The CDR3 nucleotides read TGCGCCAGCAGTCTCGACAGGTACGAGCAGTACTTC.

V gene TRBV18 combines with J gene TRBJ2-1, with 8 bases aligning to TRBD1. CDR1 is KGHSH, CDR2 LQKENI, per germline. The CDR3 is 15 amino acids. V shed 2 bases, J shed 6 bases, and the junction held 6 bases outside the gene matches. The CDR3 DNA is TGTGCCAGCTCACCAATTGGACAGGGAATCAATGAGCAGTTCTTC. Its protein is CASSPIGQGINEQFF.

The chain joins TRBV28 to TRBJ1-3, with D maybe TRBD1 (6 bases). This CDR3 is built from 15 residues. Germline CDR1 and CDR2: MDHEN and SYDVKM. The V gene lost 5 bases and the J gene lost 2 bases, with 13 bases spanning the gap. CDR3 in amino acids: CASSPPGAAGNTIYF. The CDR3 DNA reads TGTGCCAGCAGTCCCCCAGGGGCGGCTGGAAACACCATATATTTT.

For this clone: One end of the junction does not line up with germline, which may come from a read error. The chain employs TRBV7-9 and TRBJ1-3; TRBD1 agrees at 7 bases. CDR1 is SEHNR and CDR2 is FQNEAQ in the germline V gene (reference sequence). The CDR3 sequence is 16 residues long. CDR3 nucleotides: TGTTCCAGCCACCAGGGGGGCTGGGGTTCTGGAAACACCATATATTTT. Translation gives CSSHQGGWGSGNTIYF.